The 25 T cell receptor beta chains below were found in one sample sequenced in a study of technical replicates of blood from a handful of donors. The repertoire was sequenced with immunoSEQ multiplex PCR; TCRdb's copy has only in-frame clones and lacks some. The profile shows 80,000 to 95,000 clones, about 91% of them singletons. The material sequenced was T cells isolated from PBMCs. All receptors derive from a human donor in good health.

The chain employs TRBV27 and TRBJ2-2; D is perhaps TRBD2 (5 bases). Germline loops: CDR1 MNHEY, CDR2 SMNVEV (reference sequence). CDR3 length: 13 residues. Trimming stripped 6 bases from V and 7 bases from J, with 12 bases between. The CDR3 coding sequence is TGTGCCAGCAGCGTACTAGGAGGCGGGGAGCTGTTTTTT. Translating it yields CASSVLGGGELFF.

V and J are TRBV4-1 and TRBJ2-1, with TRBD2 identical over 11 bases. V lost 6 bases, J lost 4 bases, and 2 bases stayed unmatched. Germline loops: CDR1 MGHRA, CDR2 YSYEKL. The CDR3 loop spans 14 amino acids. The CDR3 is CASSRLAGYNEQFF. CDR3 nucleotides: TGCGCCAGCAGTCGACTAGCGGGGTACAATGAGCAGTTCTTC.

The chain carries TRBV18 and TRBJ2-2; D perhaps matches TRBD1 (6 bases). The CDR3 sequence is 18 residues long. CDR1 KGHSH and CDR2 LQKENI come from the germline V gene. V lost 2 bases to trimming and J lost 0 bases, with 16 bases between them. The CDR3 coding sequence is TGTGCCAGCTCACCAGTAATTACATACAGGGCGAACACCGGGGAGCTGTTTTTT. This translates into CASSPVITYRANTGELFF.

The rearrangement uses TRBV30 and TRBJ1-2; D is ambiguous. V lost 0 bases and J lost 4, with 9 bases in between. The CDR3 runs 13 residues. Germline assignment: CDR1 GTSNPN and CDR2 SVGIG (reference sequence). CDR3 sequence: CAWSVSSPYGYTF. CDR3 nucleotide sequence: TGTGCCTGGAGTGTAAGTAGCCCCTATGGCTACACCTTC.

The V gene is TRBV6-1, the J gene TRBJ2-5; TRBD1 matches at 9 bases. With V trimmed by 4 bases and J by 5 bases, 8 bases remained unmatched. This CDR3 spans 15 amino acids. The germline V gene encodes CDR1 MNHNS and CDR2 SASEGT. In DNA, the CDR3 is TGTGCCAGCAGTGCACAGGGGGCGAGTACGGAGACCCAGTACTTC. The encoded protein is CASSAQGASTETQYF.

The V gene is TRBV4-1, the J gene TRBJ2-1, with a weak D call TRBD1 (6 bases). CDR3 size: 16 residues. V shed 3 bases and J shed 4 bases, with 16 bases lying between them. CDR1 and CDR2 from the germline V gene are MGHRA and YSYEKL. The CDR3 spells CASSQVGDKPYNEQFF. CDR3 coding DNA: TGCGCCAGCAGCCAGGTCGGGGACAAGCCATACAATGAGCAGTTCTTC.

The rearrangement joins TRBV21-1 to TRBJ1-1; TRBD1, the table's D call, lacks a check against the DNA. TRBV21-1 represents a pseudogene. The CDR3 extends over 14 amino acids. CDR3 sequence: CASGVRQGGTEAFF. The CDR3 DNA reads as TGTGCCAGCGGCGTAAGGCAGGGGGGCACTGAAGCTTTCTTT.

CDR3 amino acids: CASRHQGVTKRTQYF. In DNA, the CDR3 is TGTGCCAGCAGGCACCAGGGGGTGACCAAGAGGACCCAGTACTTC. The chain is built from TRBV2 and TRBJ2-5, with 7 bases aligning to TRBD1. Germline V gives CDR1 SNHLY, CDR2 FYNNEI. The CDR3 contains 15 residues. J lost 7 bases, V lost 6 bases, and 14 bases had no gene match.

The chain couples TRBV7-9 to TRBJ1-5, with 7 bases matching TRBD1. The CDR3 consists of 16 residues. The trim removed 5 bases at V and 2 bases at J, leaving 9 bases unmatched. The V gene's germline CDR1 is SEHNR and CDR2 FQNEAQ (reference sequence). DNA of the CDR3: TGTGCCAGCAGCGGACCCATAGGACAGGGCAATCAGCCCCAGCATTTT. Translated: CASSGPIGQGNQPQHF.

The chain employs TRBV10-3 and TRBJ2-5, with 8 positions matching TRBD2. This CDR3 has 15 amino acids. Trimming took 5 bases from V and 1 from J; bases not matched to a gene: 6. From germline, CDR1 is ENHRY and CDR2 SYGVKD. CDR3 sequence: CAISPGTSTQETQYF. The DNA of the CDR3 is TGTGCCATCAGTCCCGGGACTAGTACCCAAGAGACCCAGTACTTC.

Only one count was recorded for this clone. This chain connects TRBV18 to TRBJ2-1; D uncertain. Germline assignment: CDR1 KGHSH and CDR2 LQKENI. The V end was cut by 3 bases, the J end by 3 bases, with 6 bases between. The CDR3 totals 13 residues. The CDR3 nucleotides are TGTGCCAGCTCACCGGAGAACTACAATGAGCAGTTCTTC. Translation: CASSPENYNEQFF.

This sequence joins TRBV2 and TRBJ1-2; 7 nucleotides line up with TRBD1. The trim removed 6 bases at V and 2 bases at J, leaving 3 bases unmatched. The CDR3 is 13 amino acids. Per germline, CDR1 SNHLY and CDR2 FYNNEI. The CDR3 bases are TGTGCCAGCAGCGAGGACAGGAACTATGGCTACACCTTC. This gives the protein CASSEDRNYGYTF.

The CDR3 DNA is TGCGCCAGCAGCCCGTCAGGAAGGGGGTTGTTTACTGAAGCTTTCTTT. Protein product: CASSPSGRGLFTEAFF. This chain uses TRBV5-1 with TRBJ1-1, with TRBD1 as a possible D gene (6 bases). Germline CDR1 SGHRS, CDR2 YFSETQ. Trimming removed 4 bases from V and 5 bases from J, with 21 bases in between. This CDR3 contains 16 residues. The entire variable domain, with the rest obtained from reference TRBV5-1 and TRBJ1-1, is as follows: KAGVTQTPRYLIKTRGQQVTLSCSPISGHRSVSWYQQTPGQGLQFLFEYFSETQRNKGNFPGRFSGRQFSNSRSEMNVSTLELGDSALYLCASSPSGRGLFTEAFFGQGTRLTVV.

The CDR3 region has the DNA TGTGCCAGCAGTGACGAGGGTGAAAAACTGTTTTTT. Translation gives CASSDEGEKLFF. The V call is TRBV6-4, the J call TRBJ1-4; D is unresolved. Trimming took 2 bases from V and 7 from J, leaving 5 bases between them. CDR1 MRHNA and CDR2 SNTAGT come from the germline V gene. This CDR3 spans 12 amino acids.

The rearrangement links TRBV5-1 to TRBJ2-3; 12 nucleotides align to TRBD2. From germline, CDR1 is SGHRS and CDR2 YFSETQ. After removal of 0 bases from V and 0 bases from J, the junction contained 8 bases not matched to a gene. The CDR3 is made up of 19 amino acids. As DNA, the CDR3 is TGCGCCAGCAGCTTGGAACTAGCGGGGGGCACGGCAAGCACAGATACGCAGTATTTT. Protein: CASSLELAGGTASTDTQYF. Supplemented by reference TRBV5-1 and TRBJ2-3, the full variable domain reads KAGVTQTPRYLIKTRGQQVTLSCSPISGHRSVSWYQQTPGQGLQFLFEYFSETQRNKGNFPGRFSGRQFSNSRSEMNVSTLELGDSALYLCASSLELAGGTASTDTQYFGPGTRLTVL.

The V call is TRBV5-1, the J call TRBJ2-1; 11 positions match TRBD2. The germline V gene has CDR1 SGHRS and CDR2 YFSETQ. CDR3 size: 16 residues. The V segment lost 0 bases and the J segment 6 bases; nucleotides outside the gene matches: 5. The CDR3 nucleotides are TGCGCCAGCAGCTTGGGTGTTAGCGGGGGGGGCAATGAGCAGTTCTTC. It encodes CASSLGVSGGGNEQFF.

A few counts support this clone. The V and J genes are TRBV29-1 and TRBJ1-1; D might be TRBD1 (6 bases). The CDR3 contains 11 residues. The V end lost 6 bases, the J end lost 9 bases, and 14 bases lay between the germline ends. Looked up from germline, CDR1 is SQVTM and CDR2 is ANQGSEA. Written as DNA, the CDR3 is TGCAGCGTAGCCGGACAGTTACAAGCTTTCTTT. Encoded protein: CSVAGQLQAFF.

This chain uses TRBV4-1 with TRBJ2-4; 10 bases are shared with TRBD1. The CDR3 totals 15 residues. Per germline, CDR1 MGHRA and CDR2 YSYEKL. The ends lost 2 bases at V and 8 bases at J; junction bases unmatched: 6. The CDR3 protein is CASSQPRDRGHIQYF. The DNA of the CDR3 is TGCGCCAGCAGCCAACCGAGGGACAGGGGTCACATTCAGTACTTC.

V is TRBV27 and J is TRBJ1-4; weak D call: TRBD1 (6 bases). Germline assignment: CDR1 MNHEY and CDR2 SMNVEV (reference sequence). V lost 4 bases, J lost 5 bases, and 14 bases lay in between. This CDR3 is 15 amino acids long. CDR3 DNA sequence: TGTGCCAGCAGTTCCGCAGGGGCGGCCAATGAAAAACTGTTTTTT. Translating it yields CASSSAGAANEKLFF.

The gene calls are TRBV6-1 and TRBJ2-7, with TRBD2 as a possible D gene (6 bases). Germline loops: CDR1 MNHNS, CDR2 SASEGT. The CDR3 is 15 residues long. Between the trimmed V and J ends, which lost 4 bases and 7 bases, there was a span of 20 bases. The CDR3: CASSARRTISLEQYF. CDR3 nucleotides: TGTGCCAGCAGTGCCCGTCGGACTATCTCCCTTGAGCAGTACTTC.

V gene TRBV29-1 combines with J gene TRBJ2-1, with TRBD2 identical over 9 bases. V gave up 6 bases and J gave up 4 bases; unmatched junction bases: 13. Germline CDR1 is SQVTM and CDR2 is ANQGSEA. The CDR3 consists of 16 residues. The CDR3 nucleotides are TGCAGCGTCCTTCCCGACTACGCGGGAGGGTACAATGAGCAGTTCTTC. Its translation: CSVLPDYAGGYNEQFF.

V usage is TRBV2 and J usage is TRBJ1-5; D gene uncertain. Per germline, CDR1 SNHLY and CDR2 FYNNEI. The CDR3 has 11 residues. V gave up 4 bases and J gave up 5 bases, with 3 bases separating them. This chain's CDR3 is CASSADQPQHF. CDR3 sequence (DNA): TGTGCCAGCAGTGCAGATCAGCCCCAGCATTTT.

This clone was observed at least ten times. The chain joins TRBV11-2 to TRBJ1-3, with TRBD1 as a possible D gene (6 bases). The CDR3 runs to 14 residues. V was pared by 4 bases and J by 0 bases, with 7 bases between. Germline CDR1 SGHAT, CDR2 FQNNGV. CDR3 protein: CASSSGHSGNTIYF. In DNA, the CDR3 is TGTGCCAGCAGCTCGGGACACTCTGGAAACACCATATATTTT.

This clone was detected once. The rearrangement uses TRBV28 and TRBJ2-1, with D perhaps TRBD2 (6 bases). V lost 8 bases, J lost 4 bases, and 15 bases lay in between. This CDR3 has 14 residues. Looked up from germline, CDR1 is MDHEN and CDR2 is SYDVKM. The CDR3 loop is CASGGTFNYNEQFF. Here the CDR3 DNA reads TGTGCCAGCGGCGGGACTTTCAATTACAATGAGCAGTTCTTC. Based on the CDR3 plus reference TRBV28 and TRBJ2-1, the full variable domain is DVKVTQSSRYLVKRTGEKVFLECVQDMDHENMFWYRQDPGLGLRLIYFSYDVKMKEKGDIPEGYSVSREKKERFSLILESASTNQTSMYLCASGGTFNYNEQFFGPGTRLTVL.

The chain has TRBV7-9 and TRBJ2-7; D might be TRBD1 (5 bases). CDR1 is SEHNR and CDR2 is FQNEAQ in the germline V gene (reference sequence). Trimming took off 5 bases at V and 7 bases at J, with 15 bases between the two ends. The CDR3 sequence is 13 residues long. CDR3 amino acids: CASSVRGSGEQYF. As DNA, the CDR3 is TGTGCCAGCAGCGTAAGGGGTTCTGGAGAGCAGTACTTC.